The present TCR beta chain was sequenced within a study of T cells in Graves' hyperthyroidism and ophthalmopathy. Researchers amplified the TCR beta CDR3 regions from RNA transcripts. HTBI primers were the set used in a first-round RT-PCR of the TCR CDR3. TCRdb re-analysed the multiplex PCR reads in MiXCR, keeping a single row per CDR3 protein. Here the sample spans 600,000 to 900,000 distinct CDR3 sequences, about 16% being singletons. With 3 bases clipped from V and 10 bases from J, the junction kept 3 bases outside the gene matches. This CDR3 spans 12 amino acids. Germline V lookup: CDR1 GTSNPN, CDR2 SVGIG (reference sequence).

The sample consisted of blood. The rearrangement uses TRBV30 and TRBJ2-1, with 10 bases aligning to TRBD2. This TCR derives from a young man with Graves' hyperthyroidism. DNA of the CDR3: TGTGCCTGGAGGGGACTAGCGAGAGAGCAGTTCTTC. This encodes CAWRGLAREQFF.